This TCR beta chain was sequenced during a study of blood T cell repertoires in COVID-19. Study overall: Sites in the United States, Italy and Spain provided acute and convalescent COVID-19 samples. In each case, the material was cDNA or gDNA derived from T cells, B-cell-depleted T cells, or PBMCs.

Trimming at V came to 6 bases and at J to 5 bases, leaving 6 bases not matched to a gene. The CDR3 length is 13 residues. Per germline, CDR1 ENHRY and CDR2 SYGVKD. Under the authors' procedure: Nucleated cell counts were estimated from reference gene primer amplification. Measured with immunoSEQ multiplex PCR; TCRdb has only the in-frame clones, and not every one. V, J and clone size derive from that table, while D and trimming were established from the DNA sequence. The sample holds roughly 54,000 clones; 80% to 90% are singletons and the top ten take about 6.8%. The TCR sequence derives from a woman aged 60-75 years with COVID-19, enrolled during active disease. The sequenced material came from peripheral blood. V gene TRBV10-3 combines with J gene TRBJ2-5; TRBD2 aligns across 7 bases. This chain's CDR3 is CAIRGGPRETQYF. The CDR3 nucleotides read TGTGCCATCAGGGGAGGGCCCCGCGAGACCCAGTACTTC.